This T cell receptor beta chain was sequenced for a study of blood T cell repertoires in COVID-19. Whole-study context: T cells, B-cell-depleted T cells, or PBMCs supplied cDNA or gDNA.

Germline CDR1 is MNHNY and CDR2 is SVGAGI (reference sequence). Trimming left V 2 bases short and J 2 bases short, with 9 bases between. The CDR3 contains 14 residues. Here immunoSEQ multiplex PCR was the method, and the copy in TCRdb shows in-frame clones only, minus some. The data contain around 100,000 clones, approximately 93% of them seen just once; the ten biggest clones take up approximately 2%. The J gene is TRBJ1-1, the V gene TRBV6-6; D unresolved. Sequencing was done on a sample of peripheral blood. This TCR was sampled from a middle-aged man with active COVID-19. In nucleotides, the CDR3 is TGTGCCAGCAGTTACGCGGAACCTAACACTGAAGCTTTCTTT. It yields the protein CASSYAEPNTEAFF.